A single sample is the source of the 27 T cell receptor beta chains below, sequenced in a study of OX40 agonist ivuxolimab in advanced cancers. The protocol was immunoSEQ multiplex PCR, while the TCRdb copy is restricted to in-frame clones and leaves out a portion. The sample includes roughly 73,000 clones, around nine tenths seen only once; the top ten take under 3%. The sequencing here drew on CD4+ or CD8+ T cells sorted from blood, taken in a trial of the OX40 agonist ivuxolimab. The source is an adult with an advanced solid tumor such as melanoma, head and neck, liver or kidney cancer.

The chain is built from TRBV19 and TRBJ2-1, with 7 bases aligning to TRBD2. CDR3 length: 13 amino acids. Trimming took 5 bases from V and 8 from J; bases not matched to a gene: 6. Germline V gene lookup returns CDR1 LNHDA and CDR2 SQIVND (reference sequence). CDR3: CASSLGGRDEQFF. CDR3 nucleotide sequence: TGTGCCAGTAGTCTGGGAGGGCGGGATGAGCAGTTCTTC.

The V and J genes are TRBV27 and TRBJ1-2; TRBD1 matches at 9 bases. This CDR3 comprises 14 residues. V dropped 3 bases and J dropped 4; count of bases not matched to a gene: 3. Looked up from germline, CDR1 is MNHEY and CDR2 is SMNVEV (reference sequence). CDR3 bases: TGTGCCAGCAGTTTTACAGGGGGCGTCTATGGCTACACCTTC. Its protein product is CASSFTGGVYGYTF.

V usage is TRBV5-4 and J usage is TRBJ1-6; D is ambiguous. The CDR3 extends over 13 amino acids. CDR1 is SGHNT and CDR2 is YYREEE in the germline V gene (reference sequence). V lost 2 bases, J lost 4 bases, and 4 bases lay in between. This CDR3 is CASSLDYNSPLHF. The CDR3 bases are TGTGCCAGCAGCTTAGATTATAATTCACCCCTCCACTTT.

CDR3 coding DNA: TGTGCCAGCAGCCGCGACATATGGGGTACAGATACGCAGTATTTT. This gives the protein CASSRDIWGTDTQYF. The chain couples TRBV2 to TRBJ2-3; D not resolved. Germline V gene lookup returns CDR1 SNHLY and CDR2 FYNNEI. Trimming pared 6 bases from V and 3 bases from J, leaving 16 bases between. This CDR3 has 15 residues.

The chain carries TRBV7-2 and TRBJ2-5, with 11 bases aligning to TRBD2. Trimming removed 5 bases from V and 4 bases from J; junction bases left unmatched: 6. There are 15 residues in the CDR3. The germline gives CDR1 SGHTA, CDR2 FQGNSA. The CDR3 nucleotides read TGTGCCAGCAGCACAGACGGGACTAGCGGAGAGACCCAGTACTTC. Encoded protein: CASSTDGTSGETQYF.

The chain couples TRBV7-9 to TRBJ1-2, with a tentative D call TRBD1 (5 bases). From germline, CDR1 is SEHNR and CDR2 FQNEAQ (reference sequence). Trimming removed 5 bases at V and 4 bases at J, with 14 bases between. The CDR3 is 14 residues long. This CDR3 is CASSRGAQGYGYTF. The CDR3 DNA sequence: TGTGCCAGCAGCCGAGGGGCTCAGGGCTATGGCTACACCTTC. Supplemented by reference TRBV7-9 and TRBJ1-2, the full variable domain reads DTGVSQNPRHKITKRGQNVTFRCDPISEHNRLYWYRQTLGQGPEFLTYFQNEAQLEKSRLLSDRFSAERPKGSFSTLEIQRTEQGDSAMYLCASSRGAQGYGYTFGSGTRLTVV.

The genes are TRBV28 and TRBJ1-4; D unresolved. Trimming took off 4 bases at V and 0 bases at J, with 15 bases between the two ends. The CDR3 loop spans 17 amino acids. Germline V gene data show CDR1 as MDHEN and CDR2 as SYDVKM. CDR3 residues: CASSSPARAATNEKLFF. The CDR3, as DNA: TGTGCCAGCAGTTCCCCGGCTCGGGCAGCAACTAATGAAAAACTGTTTTTT. Drawing the rest from reference TRBV28 and TRBJ1-4, the complete variable domain is DVKVTQSSRYLVKRTGEKVFLECVQDMDHENMFWYRQDPGLGLRLIYFSYDVKMKEKGDIPEGYSVSREKKERFSLILESASTNQTSMYLCASSSPARAATNEKLFFGSGTQLSVL.

The chain couples TRBV6-5 to TRBJ2-3; D ambiguous. The CDR3 totals 14 residues. Per the germline V gene, CDR1 is MNHEY and CDR2 is SVGAGI. V was shortened by 0 bases and J by 3 bases, with 7 bases between the two germline ends. The CDR3 region has the DNA TGTGCCAGCAGTTACTCGGCGGATACAGATACGCAGTATTTT. It yields the protein CASSYSADTDTQYF.

The table lists this clone with a count of one. The chain joins TRBV7-8 to TRBJ2-5; the D gene is possibly TRBD1 (6 bases). This CDR3 contains 14 residues. Trimming removed 5 bases from V and 5 bases from J, with 15 bases in between. Per the germline V gene, CDR1 is SGHVS and CDR2 is FQNEAQ. In DNA, the CDR3 is TGTGCCAGCAGCCCCCAGGGGTCTTGGGAGACCCAGTACTTC. Amino acids: CASSPQGSWETQYF.

The rearrangement joins TRBV5-6 to TRBJ1-5; D may be TRBD1 (6 bases). Germline V gene lookup returns CDR1 SGHDT and CDR2 YYEEEE. This CDR3 is built from 14 residues. V gave up 0 bases and J gave up 7 bases, with 11 bases separating them. CDR3 sequence (DNA): TGTGCCAGCAGCTTGGCCGGACAGTACCAGCCCCAGCATTTT. It yields the protein CASSLAGQYQPQHF. The full variable domain, in which reference TRBV5-6 and TRBJ1-5 provide the parts outside the CDR3, is DAGVTQSPTHLIKTRGQQVTLRCSPKSGHDTVSWYQQALGQGPQFIFQYYEEEERQRGNFPDRFSGHQFPNYSSELNVNALLLGDSALYLCASSLAGQYQPQHFGDGTRLSIL.

V gene TRBV28 combines with J gene TRBJ2-3; 8 bases are a match to TRBD2. CDR1 and CDR2 (germline): MDHEN, SYDVKM. The V and J ends lost 4 bases and 4 bases, in that order; junction bases with no gene match: 7. CDR3 size: 15 residues. The DNA of the CDR3 is TGTGCCAGCAGTTCCCCCCGGGGGGGCCCAGATACGCAGTATTTT. Amino acid sequence: CASSSPRGGPDTQYF.

The CDR3 protein is CASSRDRGWTGELFF. In nucleotides, the CDR3 is TGTGCCAGCAGCCGTGATAGGGGGTGGACCGGGGAGCTGTTTTTT. The chain is built from TRBV14 and TRBJ2-2; tentative D call: TRBD1 (6 bases). Germline CDR1 reads SGHDN; CDR2 reads FVKESK. V gave up 4 bases and J gave up 5 bases, with 14 bases separating them. The CDR3 is 15 amino acids.

The chain uses TRBV5-6 and TRBJ1-2, with D hard to call. The CDR3 has 12 amino acids. The ends were cut back, 4 bases at V and 8 bases at J, with 12 bases in the middle. Germline lookup yields CDR1 SGHDT and CDR2 YYEEEE. CDR3 bases: TGTGCCAGCAGCGGAATAATCCGGGGCTACACCTTC. Amino acid sequence: CASSGIIRGYTF. Supplemented by reference TRBV5-6 and TRBJ1-2, the full variable domain reads DAGVTQSPTHLIKTRGQQVTLRCSPKSGHDTVSWYQQALGQGPQFIFQYYEEEERQRGNFPDRFSGHQFPNYSSELNVNALLLGDSALYLCASSGIIRGYTFGSGTRLTVV.

The CDR3 DNA sequence: TGTGCCAGTAGTAGGGCGGGCCAGGGGAGCAATCAGCCCCAGCATTTT. It codes for CASSRAGQGSNQPQHF. J is TRBJ1-5 and V is TRBV19; TRBD1 is a possible D gene (6 bases). The V and J ends lost 4 bases and 1 base respectively, with 14 bases between them. From germline, CDR1 is LNHDA and CDR2 SQIVND (reference sequence). The CDR3 consists of 16 residues.

The chain recombines TRBV9 with TRBJ2-7; D call uncertain. CDR1 is SGDLS, CDR2 YYNGEE, per germline. V shed 0 bases and J shed 7 bases, with 14 bases lying between them. The CDR3 contains 14 residues. CDR3 sequence: CASSVDPQTREQYF. CDR3 coding DNA: TGTGCCAGCAGCGTAGACCCGCAGACAAGGGAGCAGTACTTC.

The rearrangement joins TRBV2 to TRBJ2-2, with D unclear. CDR1 is SNHLY, CDR2 FYNNEI, per germline. V lost 6 bases, J lost 2 bases, and 10 bases lay in between. The CDR3 sequence is 14 residues long. CDR3: CASRMQANTGELFF. For the CDR3, the DNA is TGTGCCAGCAGGATGCAGGCCAACACCGGGGAGCTGTTTTTT. Complete variable domain (other parts from reference TRBV2 and TRBJ2-2): EPEVTQTPSHQVTQMGQEVILRCVPISNHLYFYWYRQILGQKVEFLVSFYNNEISEKSEIFDDQFSVERPDGSNFTLKIRSTKLEDSAMYFCASRMQANTGELFFGEGSRLTVL.

This chain links TRBV29-1 with TRBJ2-7, with D maybe TRBD2 (6 bases). Germline V CDR1 and CDR2: SQVTM, ANQGSEA. CDR3 length: 13 residues. Trimming shortened V by 5 bases and J by 3 bases, and 14 bases separated the two germline ends. This chain's CDR3 is CSVLEGGIYEQYF. CDR3 nucleotides: TGCAGCGTTCTCGAGGGAGGAATCTACGAGCAGTACTTC.

This clone was seen only once. The chain is built from TRBV6-6 and TRBJ1-1; D remains ambiguous. The V gene lost 2 bases and the J gene lost 0 bases, with 7 bases spanning the gap. This CDR3 contains 14 residues. Germline assignment: CDR1 MNHNY and CDR2 SVGAGI (reference sequence). This CDR3 is CASSYGSMNTEAFF. The CDR3 DNA is TGTGCCAGCAGTTACGGCAGCATGAACACTGAAGCTTTCTTT.

The rearrangement uses TRBV2 and TRBJ1-1; the D is unclear. Deletions cut 2 bases from V and 0 bases from J, with 4 bases between. Looked up from germline, CDR1 is SNHLY and CDR2 is FYNNEI. The CDR3 consists of 13 residues. The CDR3 sequence: CASSETLNTEAFF. CDR3 nucleotide sequence: TGTGCCAGCAGTGAAACACTGAACACTGAAGCTTTCTTT.

The sample holds one count of this clone. This sequence joins TRBV29-1 and TRBJ2-5; the match to TRBD1 covers 10 bases. CDR1 is SQVTM and CDR2 is ANQGSEA in the germline V gene. CDR3 length equals 15 residues. J lost 1 base, V lost 6 bases, and 8 bases had no gene match. This chain's CDR3 is CSVLRDRGPQETQYF. CDR3 nucleotides: TGCAGCGTCTTGCGGGACAGGGGCCCCCAAGAGACCCAGTACTTC. The variable domain in full, with the rest retrieved from reference TRBV29-1 and TRBJ2-5, is SAVISQKPSRDICQRGTSLTIQCQVDSQVTMMFWYRQQPGQSLTLIATANQGSEATYESGFVIDKFPISRPNLTFSTLTVSNMSPEDSSIYLCSVLRDRGPQETQYFGPGTRLLVL.

The CDR3 DNA reads TGTGCCAGCAGTGCCTCGGGGAGCGATACGCAGTATTTT. Amino acids: CASSASGSDTQYF. V is TRBV27 and J is TRBJ2-3; D may be TRBD2 (5 bases). Germline V gene sequence: CDR1 MNHEY, CDR2 SMNVEV (reference sequence). Deletions cut 5 bases from V and 6 bases from J, with 12 bases between. The CDR3 contains 13 residues.

The V and J genes are TRBV5-8 and TRBJ1-5, with 10 nucleotides matching TRBD1. This CDR3 spans 15 amino acids. V shed 4 bases and J 2 bases; nucleotides not matched to a gene: 3. Germline V CDR1 and CDR2: SGHTS, YDEGEE. The CDR3 nucleotides read TGTGCCAGCAGCCGGGACAGGGGCGGCAATCAGCCCCAGCATTTT. It encodes CASSRDRGGNQPQHF.

On this clone itself: Additional DNA sequences in this sample encode the identical CDR3. The rearrangement uses TRBV18 and TRBJ2-2; D not certain. This CDR3 is 14 amino acids long. The germline CDR1 and CDR2 sequences are KGHSH and LQKENI. Trimming took off 0 bases at V and 5 bases at J, with 7 bases between the two ends. The CDR3 is CASSPPRVTGELFF. The CDR3 DNA is TGTGCCAGCTCACCACCTCGGGTAACCGGGGAGCTGTTTTTT. The whole variable domain, remainder taken from reference TRBV18 and TRBJ2-2, is NAGVMQNPRHLVRRRGQEARLRCSPMKGHSHVYWYRQLPEEGLKFMVYLQKENIIDESGMPKERFSAEFPKEGPSILRIQQVVRGDSAAYFCASSPPRVTGELFFGEGSRLTVL.

This chain uses TRBV30 with TRBJ1-2; weak D call: TRBD1 (5 bases). V lost 0 bases, J lost 4 bases, and 15 bases lay in between. CDR1 and CDR2 from the germline V gene are GTSNPN and SVGIG (reference sequence). The CDR3 is made up of 15 amino acids. The CDR3 sequence is CAWSVRRAGSYGYTF. The CDR3 bases are TGTGCCTGGAGTGTACGGAGGGCAGGGAGCTATGGCTACACCTTC.

The V call is TRBV5-1, the J call TRBJ2-3; 10 bases align to TRBD2. CDR1 is SGHRS and CDR2 is YFSETQ in the germline V gene. This CDR3 is built from 16 residues. V trimming: 0 bases; J trimming: 1 base; junction bases outside the gene matches: 2. Here the CDR3 DNA reads TGCGCCAGCAGCTTGGAAACTAGCGGGGGCACAGATACGCAGTATTTT. The encoded protein is CASSLETSGGTDTQYF. Full variable domain (remainder filled in from reference TRBV5-1 and TRBJ2-3): KAGVTQTPRYLIKTRGQQVTLSCSPISGHRSVSWYQQTPGQGLQFLFEYFSETQRNKGNFPGRFSGRQFSNSRSEMNVSTLELGDSALYLCASSLETSGGTDTQYFGPGTRLTVL.

The chain couples TRBV6-6 to TRBJ2-7; a weak D match, TRBD2 (6 bases). From germline, CDR1 is MNHNY and CDR2 SVGAGI (reference sequence). The CDR3 totals 14 residues. Trimming took 5 bases from V and 7 from J, leaving 18 bases between them. The CDR3 DNA is TGTGCCAGCAGTCGTCAGGGACTCCGGCGGGAGCAGTACTTC. As protein: CASSRQGLRREQYF.

The V gene is TRBV10-3, the J gene TRBJ2-3, with a tentative D call TRBD2 (6 bases). The ends were cut back, 0 bases at V and 8 bases at J, with 18 bases in the middle. Germline lookup yields CDR1 ENHRY and CDR2 SYGVKD. This CDR3 contains 16 residues. CDR3 bases: TGTGCCATCAGTGAGTCCGCGACTAGAACCCTTCTTACGCAGTATTTT. This codes for CAISESATRTLLTQYF.